This T cell receptor (beta chain) was recorded in a study of shared clonotypes between healthy human individuals (dated by TCRdb to about 2020). Regarding the research as a whole: Three men and a couple of women, aged 18 to 49 years, made up the cohort. For each donor, CD4 naive and CD4 memory were each given three plates, CD8 naive was given two plates, and CD8 memory was given one plate. To estimate repertoire size and how much clonotype sharing occurs between individuals, the study deeply sequenced the blood TCR repertoires of five healthy adults. Different laboratories and diverse techniques were used to prepare libraries and sequence TCR repertoires, to increase sequencing depth and limit assay-specific biases. Leukapheresis yielded between about 0.85 and 10 billion PBMCs per donor. The paper's findings and limits, for the study overall: Incomplete sequencing was indicated by rarefaction of sorted-subset datasets, despite the large sequencing depth. Only blood was sampled, and tissue TCR repertoires likely differ from those in blood. Larger estimated clonotype richness was generally found for naive subsets than for memory subsets. Roughly 5.2% of naive CD4, 3% to 4% of naive CD8, about 2.1% of memory CD4, and over 0.35% of memory CD8 clonotypes were shared across a handful of donors. Pairwise subsampling indicated that sequencing depth was expected to affect the degree of clonotype sharing among donors. Because the study included a small number of donors, the genetic and exposure-history diversity represented was limited. Clonotypes shared by all four sorted-subset donors showed higher generation probabilities than non-shared clonotypes.

Using the deep immunoSEQ assay, multiplex PCR amplified TCR CDR3 regions from genomic DNA. Genomic DNA extracted from each cell subset was distributed evenly over all wells of several immunoSEQ 96-well plates, and each plate served as one replicate. For sorted subsets, around 0.2 ug genomic DNA, equal to tens of thousands of T cell genomes, was loaded into each replicate PCR. Purified libraries were quantified with a Qubit 3.0 fluorometer, sized on a Bioanalyzer 2100, and re-quantified with the KAPA Library Quantification kit. Each immunoSEQ 96-well plate was sequenced on its own single-read 150-cycle Illumina NextSeq 550 flow cell. The authors processed their data as follows. Because the immunoSEQ output held only junctional sequences and lacked quality scores, the filtering could not match the filtering applied to full-length reads. Sequences were annotated with PyIR, a Python wrapper for IgBLAST v1.9, using IMGT germline references to assign V/J genes and CDR3. Reads were removed for weak V/J assignments (E-value above 1e-6), missing CDR3, stop codons, out-of-frame junctions, or ambiguous translated residues. V3J clonotypes were defined by identical inferred V gene, J gene, and CDR3 amino acid sequence. To compute the percentage overlap between repertoires, the number of shared unique clonotypes was divided by the size of the smaller repertoire. Repertoire richness was assessed with RTK rarefaction, the Chao1 estimator, and Recon v2.1 estimates of unobserved clonotypes. Generation probabilities for all TCRbeta clonotypes obtained by the gDNA method from a handful of donors were computed using OLGA. Drawn from immuneACCESS, this table holds only the in-frame rearrangements with V and J called that TCRdb kept. Clones are partly lost; checked studies trace under half to an unresolved V gene and leave the rest unexplained. V and J calls and clone size are as listed in that table; D and trimming were resolved from the DNA. This sample gives millions of clones in total; approximately 94% of them show up just once. About 0.13% of the sample is taken by the ten largest.

The donors were healthy, HIV-negative adults with no recently reported acute infections or vaccinations. Every donor was a Caucasian adult living in Nashville, Tennessee, USA. CD4+ T cells were enriched by magnetic negative selection, after which naive cells were positively selected on CD45RA and the negative fraction was taken as the memory subset. After blood collection by leukapheresis, PBMCs were isolated using Ficoll-Histopaque density gradient centrifugation and then cryopreserved in the vapor phase of liquid nitrogen. Analytical flow cytometry was used to check the purity and quantity of every magnetically sorted T cell population. Genomic DNA was isolated from each sorted fraction and quantified by UV absorbance on a Nanodrop 2000c. Regarding this clone: Its specific antigen is unknown. No base quality information exists; no much larger clone differs at one position.

The CDR3 runs 16 residues from the cysteine to the phenylalanine. The CDR3 DNA has 48 bases and is translated from base 1. The germline V gene (reference sequence) provides CDR1 LNHNV and CDR2 YYDKDF. The trim is 0 bases for V and 6 bases for J, with a gap of 15 bases between the germline ends. Specimen: naive CD4+ T cells sorted from blood. What this sample's cell subset or site label stands for: CD45RA+ positively selected. The rearrangement combines TRBV15 with TRBJ2-4, with TRBD2 tentatively as D gene (5 bases match). This TCR was recovered from a man aged 18 to 29 in good health. The CDR3: CATSRDTAGAVNIQYF. The nucleotide sequence is given as TGTGCCACCAGCAGAGATACTGCGGGTGCGGTAAACATTCAGTACTTC.